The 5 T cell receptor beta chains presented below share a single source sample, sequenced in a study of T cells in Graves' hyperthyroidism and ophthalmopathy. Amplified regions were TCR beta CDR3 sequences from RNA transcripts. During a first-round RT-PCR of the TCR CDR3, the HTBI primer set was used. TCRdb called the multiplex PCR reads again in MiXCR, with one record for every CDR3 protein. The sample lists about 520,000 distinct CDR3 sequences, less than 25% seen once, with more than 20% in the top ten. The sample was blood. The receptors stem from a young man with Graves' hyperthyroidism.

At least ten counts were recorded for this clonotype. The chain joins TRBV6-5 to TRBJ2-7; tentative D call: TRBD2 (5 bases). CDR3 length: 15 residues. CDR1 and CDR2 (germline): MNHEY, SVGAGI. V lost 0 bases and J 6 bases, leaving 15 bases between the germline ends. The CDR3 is CASSYSSGKAGEQYF. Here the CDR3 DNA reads TGTGCCAGCAGTTACTCATCCGGGAAAGCTGGCGAGCAGTACTTC.

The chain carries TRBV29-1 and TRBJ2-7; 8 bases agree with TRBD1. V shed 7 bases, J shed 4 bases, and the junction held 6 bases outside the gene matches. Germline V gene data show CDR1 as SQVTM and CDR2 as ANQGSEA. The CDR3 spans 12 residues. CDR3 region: CSASGQGYEQYF. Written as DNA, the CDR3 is TGCAGCGCGAGCGGACAGGGTTACGAGCAGTACTTC.

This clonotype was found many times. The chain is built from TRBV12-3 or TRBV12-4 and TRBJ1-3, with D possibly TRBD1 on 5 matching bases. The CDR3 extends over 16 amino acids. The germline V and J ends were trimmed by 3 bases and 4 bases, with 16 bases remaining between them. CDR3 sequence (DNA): TGTGCCAGCAGTTTGGCCTCGGGGCCGGGAGGAAACACCATATATTTT. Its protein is CASSLASGPGGNTIYF.

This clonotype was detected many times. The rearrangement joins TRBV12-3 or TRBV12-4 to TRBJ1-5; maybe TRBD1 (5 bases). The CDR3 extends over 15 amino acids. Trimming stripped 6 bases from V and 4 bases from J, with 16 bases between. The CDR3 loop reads CASRLTGAGNQPQHF. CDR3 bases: TGTGCCAGCAGATTAACCGGGGCCGGGAATCAGCCCCAGCATTTT.

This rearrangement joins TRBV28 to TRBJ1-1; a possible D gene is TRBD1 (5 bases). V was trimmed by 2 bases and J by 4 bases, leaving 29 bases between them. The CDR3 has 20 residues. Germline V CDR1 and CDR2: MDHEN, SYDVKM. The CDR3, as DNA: TGTGCCAGCAGTTTAGAATTCGCGTTTAATTCAGTTACAGGAGTCACTGAAGCTTTCTTT. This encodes CASSLEFAFNSVTGVTEAFF.